The T cell receptor (beta chain) under discussion was sequenced for a study of T cell responses to AZD1222 COVID-19 vaccine. Study context: Second-dose timings of about 4 or about 12 weeks were pooled.

The protocol was immunoSEQ multiplex PCR, while the TCRdb copy is restricted to in-frame clones and leaves out a portion. The sample lists more than 100,000 clones, approximately 86% seen once, with approximately 1.6% in the top ten. Details on this clone: Its matching antigen is unknown.

Study results and caveats: White British people made up most donors, females outnumbered males, and clonal diversity was possibly underestimated. Dominant CD4 TCR responses targeted spike regions 160-218 and 743-854.

From germline, CDR1 is MDHEN and CDR2 SYDVKM. Trimming stripped 7 bases from V and 4 bases from J, with 13 bases between. The CDR3 spans 13 residues. V is TRBV28 and J is TRBJ1-2; perhaps TRBD1 as D (5 bases). This clonotype originated in an adult in good health. The material sequenced was peripheral blood, taken on day 0 of AZD1222 vaccination. CDR3 in amino acids: CASIPRGPYGYTF. The CDR3 DNA follows: TGTGCCAGCATTCCCCGGGGCCCCTATGGCTACACCTTC.